These 28 T cell receptor beta chains were all obtained from the same sample, sequenced in a study of human T cells and chemical hapten exposure. Time point given: patch test 1, 2 weeks after DPC sensitization. Treatment reported: therapeutic diphenylcyclopropenone sensitization with weekly scalp DPC. Each CDR3 protein gets one entry after TCRdb re-called the RACE reads with MiXCR. This table holds approximately 350,000 distinct CDR3 sequences, around 7% found once. The starting material was whole blood, obtained in connection with sensitization to the hapten diphenylcyclopropenone (DPC). The receptors shown here come from a woman between 18 and 29 years old with alopecia areata. Some clones in this sample may be carry-over from other donors' samples.

This sequence joins TRBV2 and TRBJ2-2; the D is unclear. Trimming cost V 5 bases and J 4 bases, with 11 bases left between them. The CDR3 extends over 14 amino acids. Germline assignment: CDR1 SNHLY and CDR2 FYNNEI. The CDR3 DNA follows: TGTGCCAGCAGTCCGGAACGACGCACCGGGGAGCTGTTTTTT. Protein sequence: CASSPERRTGELFF.

Many counts were recorded for this clonotype. J is TRBJ2-3 and V is TRBV10-3; the match to TRBD1 covers 8 bases. The V gene end was trimmed by 4 bases and the J gene end by 1 base; junction bases not matched to a gene: 7. Germline assignment: CDR1 ENHRY and CDR2 SYGVKD. The CDR3 is 16 amino acids. CDR3 in amino acids: CAISGQGIERTDTQYF. CDR3 in DNA: TGTGCCATCAGTGGACAGGGGATTGAACGCACAGATACGCAGTATTTT.

The genes are TRBV6-2 or TRBV6-3 and TRBJ1-2, with TRBD1 matching over 8 bases. Trimming at V came to 6 bases and at J to 4 bases, leaving 4 bases not matched to a gene. The CDR3 spans 13 residues. Germline V gives CDR1 MNHEY, CDR2 SVGEGT. In nucleotides, the CDR3 is TGTGCCAGCAGATCAACAGGGGGCTATGGCTACACCTTC. The encoded protein is CASRSTGGYGYTF.

This clonotype was seen more than once but under ten times. The chain links TRBV29-1 to TRBJ2-1, with D perhaps assigned TRBD1 or TRBD2 (5 bases each). In germline, CDR1 is SQVTM, CDR2 ANQGSEA. The CDR3 is 17 residues long. V lost 4 bases and J lost 3, with 22 bases in between. This chain's CDR3 is CSVAYPAGRLNYNEQFF. The CDR3 DNA is TGCAGCGTTGCGTACCCGGCAGGGAGACTTAACTACAATGAGCAGTTCTTC.

The table lists this clonotype with a few counts. V and J are TRBV20-1 and TRBJ1-6; TRBD1 is a possible D gene (6 bases). Looked up from germline, CDR1 is DFQATT and CDR2 is SNEGSKA (reference sequence). The CDR3 runs 13 residues. Trimming shortened V by 4 bases and J by 6 bases, and 10 bases separated the two germline ends. CDR3 region: CSAIVQGNSPLHF. In DNA form, the CDR3 reads TGCAGTGCTATAGTACAGGGTAATTCACCCCTCCACTTT.

V is TRBV9 and J is TRBJ2-1; TRBD2 agrees at 7 bases. Germline lookup yields CDR1 SGDLS and CDR2 YYNGEE. The trim removed 3 bases at V and 2 bases at J, leaving 8 bases unmatched. The CDR3 is made up of 16 amino acids. CDR3 nucleotide sequence: TGTGCCAGCAGCGGAGGGGAGGGTTCCCCCTACAATGAGCAGTTCTTC. Translation gives CASSGGEGSPYNEQFF.

The gene calls are TRBV18 and TRBJ1-2; 8 bases map to TRBD1. The ends lost 4 bases at V and 8 bases at J; junction bases unmatched: 12. Germline V CDR1 and CDR2: KGHSH, LQKENI. This CDR3 contains 15 residues. DNA for the CDR3: TGTGCCAGCTCACTTTTCGACAGGGGAGAAGACGGCTACACCTTC. Residues: CASSLFDRGEDGYTF.

A few counts support this clonotype. The chain links TRBV9 to TRBJ1-1, with a tentative D call TRBD1 (5 bases). The CDR3 totals 14 residues. The ends were cut back, 0 bases at V and 4 bases at J, with 10 bases in the middle. Germline assignment: CDR1 SGDLS and CDR2 YYNGEE. The DNA of the CDR3 is TGTGCCAGCAGCGTAGCAGGGTCGGGCACTGAAGCTTTCTTT. Translated, it gives CASSVAGSGTEAFF.

This clonotype was counted many times. V and J are TRBV27 and TRBJ2-7, with 7 positions matching TRBD2. This CDR3 region has 12 residues. Germline-derived CDR1 and CDR2 are MNHEY and SMNVEV (reference sequence). The V gene end was trimmed by 6 bases and the J gene end by 6 bases; junction bases not matched to a gene: 5. CDR3 in amino acids: CASSLGEGEQYF. The CDR3 region has the DNA TGTGCCAGCAGCCTAGGGGAGGGCGAGCAGTACTTC.

The rearrangement uses TRBV3-1 and TRBJ1-2, with 7 bases identical to TRBD1. Looked up from germline, CDR1 is LGHDT and CDR2 is YNNKEL (reference sequence). V lost 6 bases, J lost 5 bases, and 9 bases stayed unmatched. The CDR3 sequence is 14 residues long. The CDR3 here is CASRFTGEGYGYTF. The CDR3, as DNA: TGTGCCAGCAGGTTTACAGGGGAAGGTTATGGCTACACCTTC.

This clonotype has ten or more counts. V and J are TRBV7-2 and TRBJ2-3; 8 nucleotides agree with TRBD1. This CDR3 spans 17 amino acids. The J segment lost 4 bases and the V segment lost 5 bases, leaving 14 bases of the junction unmatched. Germline V CDR1 and CDR2: SGHTA, FQGNSA. CDR3 in DNA: TGTGCCAGCAGCCCCGGACAGGGTGGCTTTCGCGCAGATACGCAGTATTTT. It codes for CASSPGQGGFRADTQYF.

This clonotype was recorded a few times. J is TRBJ1-1 and V is TRBV2, with D maybe TRBD1 (6 bases). Trimming took off 5 bases at V and 1 base at J, with 11 bases between the two ends. The germline V gene has CDR1 SNHLY and CDR2 FYNNEI. The CDR3 is made up of 14 amino acids. CDR3 nucleotide sequence: TGTGCCAGCAGTCAAGGGGGGGAGAACACTGAAGCTTTCTTT. Its translation is CASSQGGENTEAFF.

This clonotype was found a few times. This chain uses TRBV6-5 with TRBJ2-3; tentative D call: TRBD1 (6 bases). With 7 bases removed from V and 4 bases from J, the gap between germline ends came to 6 bases. CDR1 MNHEY and CDR2 SVGAGI come from the germline V gene. This CDR3 has 11 amino acids. The CDR3 DNA is TGTGCCAGCAAGGGGGCAGATACGCAGTATTTT. This translates into CASKGADTQYF.

V and J are TRBV29-1 and TRBJ1-5; TRBD1 matches 9 bases. The CDR3 consists of 12 residues. Per the germline V gene, CDR1 is SQVTM and CDR2 is ANQGSEA. V lost 6 bases to trimming and J lost 9 bases; unmatched junction nucleotides: 6. CDR3 in amino acids: CSVGTGRRPQHF. CDR3 nucleotides: TGCAGCGTCGGGACAGGGAGAAGGCCCCAGCATTTT. Using reference TRBV29-1 and TRBJ1-5 for the parts outside the CDR3, the full variable domain is SAVISQKPSRDICQRGTSLTIQCQVDSQVTMMFWYRQQPGQSLTLIATANQGSEATYESGFVIDKFPISRPNLTFSTLTVSNMSPEDSSIYLCSVGTGRRPQHFGDGTRLSIL.

The rearrangement links TRBV12-3 or TRBV12-4 to TRBJ2-6, with D hard to call. This CDR3 is 12 amino acids long. V dropped 10 bases and J dropped 4 bases, with 8 bases sitting between them. CDR3 region: CATSRGANVLTF. The CDR3 DNA follows: TGTGCCACCAGCAGAGGGGCCAACGTCCTGACTTTC.

Ten or more counts support this clonotype. V and J are TRBV29-1 and TRBJ2-3; D is possibly TRBD1 (5 bases). The CDR3 consists of 13 residues. Trimming shortened V by 8 bases and J by 5 bases, and 17 bases separated the two germline ends. Germline V gene sequence: CDR1 SQVTM, CDR2 ANQGSEA. The CDR3 DNA reads as TGCAGCCTCGCCCGACAGCTGGGAGATACGCAGTATTTT. Translated, it gives CSLARQLGDTQYF.

This clonotype was seen more than once but under ten times. V usage is TRBV9 and J usage is TRBJ1-1; no definite D call. The CDR3 sequence is 14 residues long. Trimming removed 4 bases from V and 1 base from J, with 11 bases in between. Germline CDR1 reads SGDLS; CDR2 reads YYNGEE. This CDR3 is CASSPRPENTEAFF. The DNA for the CDR3 is TGTGCCAGCAGCCCCCGACCGGAGAACACTGAAGCTTTCTTT.

This clonotype was detected ten times or more. This chain uses TRBV12-3 or TRBV12-4 with TRBJ1-4; D is undetermined. There are 16 residues in the CDR3. Trimming removed 1 base at V and 7 bases at J, with 16 bases between. The CDR3 nucleotides read TGTGCCAGCAGTTTAGTGAACTTCAGCAGAGGTGAAAAACTGTTTTTT. This encodes CASSLVNFSRGEKLFF.

This clonotype turned up a few times. The chain uses TRBV3-1 and TRBJ1-1; D remains ambiguous. This CDR3 region has 15 residues. V shed 1 base and J shed 1 base, with 10 bases lying between them. Germline V CDR1 and CDR2: LGHDT, YNNKEL (reference sequence). The DNA of the CDR3 is TGTGCCAGCAGCCAAGTTGGACGGAGGAACACTGAAGCTTTCTTT. Residues: CASSQVGRRNTEAFF.

This clonotype has ten or more counts. The chain combines TRBV9 with TRBJ1-2; D is ambiguous. Trimming stripped 4 bases from V and 1 base from J, with 8 bases between. The germline CDR1 and CDR2 sequences are SGDLS and YYNGEE. The CDR3 sequence is 13 residues long. The CDR3 here is CASSRGLNYGYTF. The CDR3 DNA follows: TGTGCCAGCAGCCGGGGTCTTAACTATGGCTACACCTTC.

The chain has TRBV27 and TRBJ1-1; D uncertain. V gave up 0 bases and J gave up 0 bases, with 8 bases separating them. Germline V gene lookup returns CDR1 MNHEY and CDR2 SMNVEV (reference sequence). The CDR3 extends over 15 amino acids. The CDR3 DNA is TGTGCCAGCAGTTTATCGAGGGTTATGAACACTGAAGCTTTCTTT. This translates into CASSLSRVMNTEAFF.

This clonotype has ten or more counts. The genes are TRBV12-3 or TRBV12-4 and TRBJ2-7, with TRBD1 matching 9 bases. The junction had 3 bases not matched to a gene; V was cut back by 4 bases and J by 2 bases. The CDR3 extends over 14 amino acids. The CDR3 reads CASSWDRAPYEQYF. CDR3 bases: TGTGCCAGCAGTTGGGACAGGGCACCCTACGAGCAGTACTTC.

This clonotype was counted ten times or more. Here the CDR3 reads CASSSGGLRSYEQYF. The CDR3 nucleotides are TGTGCCAGCAGCTCGGGGGGGCTTCGCTCCTACGAGCAGTACTTC. The genes are TRBV7-9 and TRBJ2-7, with 8 bases aligning to TRBD2. The germline V gene has CDR1 SEHNR and CDR2 FQNEAQ (reference sequence). After removal of 4 bases from V and 0 bases from J, the junction contained 5 bases not matched to a gene. This CDR3 has 15 amino acids.

This clonotype was seen ten or more times. The gene calls are TRBV6-2 or TRBV6-3 and TRBJ2-3, with 7 bases matching TRBD1. V dropped 9 bases and J dropped 11; count of bases not matched to a gene: 5. CDR3 size: 10 residues. Germline loops: CDR1 MNHEY, CDR2 SVGEGT. The CDR3 DNA reads as TGTGCCAGTCAGGGGGTTCGGCAGTATTTT. Its translation: CASQGVRQYF.

This clonotype appeared many times. V usage is TRBV28 and J usage is TRBJ1-1; D might be TRBD1 (6 bases). The CDR3 has 14 amino acids. The ends were cut back, 5 bases at V and 2 bases at J, with 12 bases in the middle. Germline-derived CDR1 and CDR2 are MDHEN and SYDVKM. CDR3 loop: CASSPGQLNTEAFF. The CDR3 DNA follows: TGTGCCAGCAGTCCGGGACAACTCAACACTGAAGCTTTCTTT.

The chain uses TRBV7-6 and TRBJ2-3, with unresolved D. Germline V gene sequence: CDR1 SGHVS, CDR2 FNYEAQ. V gave up 3 bases and J gave up 0 bases, with 10 bases separating them. The CDR3 spans 15 residues. CDR3 sequence: CASSLGTTSTDTQYF. CDR3 DNA: TGTGCCAGCAGCTTGGGCACTACTAGCACAGATACGCAGTATTTT.

This clonotype was counted a few times. The rearrangement uses TRBV4-3 and TRBJ1-1, with 8 bases lining up with TRBD1. CDR1 and CDR2 from the germline V gene are LGHNA and YSLEER. The CDR3 contains 15 residues. J lost 5 bases, V lost 3 bases, and 8 bases had no gene match. CDR3 DNA: TGCGCCAGCAGCCATTCGACAGGGGTCGGGACTGAAGCTTTCTTT. Translated: CASSHSTGVGTEAFF.

This chain joins TRBV7-2 and TRBJ1-2; 12 nucleotides agree with TRBD1. Germline V gene sequence: CDR1 SGHTA, CDR2 FQGNSA. V was pared by 4 bases and J by 5 bases, with 5 bases of the junction left unmatched. CDR3 length: 15 amino acids. CDR3 in DNA: TGTGCCAGCAGCTGGGGACAGGGGGCTAGATATGGCTACACCTTC. Amino acid sequence: CASSWGQGARYGYTF.